The source of this TCR beta chain is a study of T cell responses to AZD1222 COVID-19 vaccine. Comment on this clone: The antigen is undetermined.

Generated by immunoSEQ multiplex PCR, the TCRdb table keeps only in-frame clones and is missing some. The data contain tens of thousands of clones, 88% of them seen just once; the ten biggest clones take up around 7%. The study's findings and limits: Regions 160-218 and 743-854 dominated among vaccine-associated CD4 TCRs spanning spike.

Per the germline V gene, CDR1 is KGHSH and CDR2 is LQKENI. The length of the CDR3 is 16 residues. V shed 3 bases, J shed 2 bases, and the junction held 8 bases outside the gene matches. This sequence joins TRBV18 and TRBJ1-2, with 8 positions matching TRBD1. The sequences come from peripheral blood, collected 28 days after the second AZD1222 dose. The clonotype originates from an adult who received the AZD1222 COVID-19 vaccine. CDR3 sequence reads: CASSPAYGTGNYGYTF. The CDR3 coding sequence is TGTGCCAGCTCACCCGCTTACGGGACAGGCAACTATGGCTACACCTTC.